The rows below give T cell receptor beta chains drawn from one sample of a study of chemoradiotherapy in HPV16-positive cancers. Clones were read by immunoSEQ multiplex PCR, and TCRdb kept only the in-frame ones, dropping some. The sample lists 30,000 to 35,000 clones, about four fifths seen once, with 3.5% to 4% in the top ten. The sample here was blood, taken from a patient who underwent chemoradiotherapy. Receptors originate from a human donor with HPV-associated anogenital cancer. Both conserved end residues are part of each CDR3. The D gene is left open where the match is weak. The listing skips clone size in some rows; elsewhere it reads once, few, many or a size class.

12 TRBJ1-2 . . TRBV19 CASKEGNYGYTF TGTGCCAGTAAAGAAGGGAACTATGGCTACACCTTC
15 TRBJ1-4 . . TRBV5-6 CASSLLGSEDEKLFF TGTGCCAGCAGCTTGCTAGGGTCCGAAGATGAAAAACTGTTTTTT
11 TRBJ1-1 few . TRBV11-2 CASSLRLEAFF TGTGCCAGCAGCTTGCGATTGGAAGCTTTCTTT
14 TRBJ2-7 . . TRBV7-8 CASSPSGVSYEQYF TGTGCCAGCAGCCCTTCCGGGGTTTCCTACGAGCAGTACTTC
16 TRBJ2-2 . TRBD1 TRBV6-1 CASSDTGGSRTGELFF TGTGCCAGCAGTGATACAGGGGGAAGTAGGACCGGGGAGCTGTTTTTT
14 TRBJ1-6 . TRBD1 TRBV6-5 CASSLGQGSSPLHF TGTGCCAGCAGTCTTGGACAGGGAAGTTCACCCCTCCACTTT
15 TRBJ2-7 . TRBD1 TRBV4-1 CASSQPRDRKYEQYF TGCGCCAGCAGCCAGCCCCGGGACAGAAAATACGAGCAGTACTTC
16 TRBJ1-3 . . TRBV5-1 CASSPGHSLLDGTIYF TGCGCCAGCAGCCCCGGCCACAGCCTATTAGACGGCACCATATATTTT
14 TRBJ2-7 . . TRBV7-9 CASSLTQGRYEQYF TGTGCCAGCAGCTTGACACAGGGCCGCTACGAGCAGTACTTC
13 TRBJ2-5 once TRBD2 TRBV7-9 CASASSGGETQYF TGTGCCAGCGCCTCTTCGGGGGGGGAGACCCAGTACTTC
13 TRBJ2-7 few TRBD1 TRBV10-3 CAISRQGTYEQYF TGTGCCATCAGCCGACAGGGTACCTACGAGCAGTACTTC
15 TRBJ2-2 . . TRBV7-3 CASSLTGAGTGELFF TGTGCCAGCAGCTTAACCGGGGCGGGCACCGGGGAGCTGTTTTTT
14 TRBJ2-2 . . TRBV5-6 CASSLIAETGELFF TGTGCCAGCAGCTTGATAGCGGAGACCGGGGAGCTGTTTTTT
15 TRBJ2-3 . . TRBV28 CASRGATRSTDTQYF TGTGCCAGCAGGGGCGCTACCCGAAGCACAGATACGCAGTATTTT
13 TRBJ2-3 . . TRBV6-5 CASSYSMPDTQYF TGTGCCAGCAGTTACTCGATGCCAGATACGCAGTATTTT
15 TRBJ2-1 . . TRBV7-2 CASSLPGGARIEQFF TGTGCCAGCAGCTTACCCGGGGGCGCCAGGATTGAGCAGTTCTTC
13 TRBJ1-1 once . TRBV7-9 CASTPPMYTEAFF TGTGCCAGCACCCCCCCAATGTACACTGAAGCTTTCTTT
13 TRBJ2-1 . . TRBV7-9 CASRFVGANEQFF TGTGCCAGCAGGTTCGTCGGGGCCAATGAGCAGTTCTTC
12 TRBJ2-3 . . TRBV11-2 CASSPLSDTQYF TGTGCCAGCAGCCCTCTCAGTGATACGCAGTATTTT
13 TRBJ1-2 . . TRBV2 CASSLDRLYGYTF TGTGCCAGCAGTTTGGACCGACTCTATGGCTACACCTTC
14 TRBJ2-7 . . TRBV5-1 CASKSGRGAYEQYF TGCGCCAGCAAATCAGGCAGGGGAGCCTACGAGCAGTACTTC
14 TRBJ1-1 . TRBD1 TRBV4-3 CASSYGTGDTEAFF TGCGCCAGCAGCTACGGGACAGGGGACACTGAAGCTTTCTTT
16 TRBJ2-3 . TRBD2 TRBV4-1 CASSPGTSGFVDTQYF TGCGCCAGCAGCCCCGGGACTAGCGGATTCGTGGATACGCAGTATTTT
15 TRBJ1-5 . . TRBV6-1 CASSKGRVLWQPQHF TGTGCCAGCAGCAAAGGGAGGGTCCTTTGGCAGCCCCAGCATTTT
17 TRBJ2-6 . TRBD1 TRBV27 CASSIGQGFHGANVLTF TGTGCCAGCAGTATAGGACAGGGCTTCCATGGGGCCAACGTCCTGACTTTC
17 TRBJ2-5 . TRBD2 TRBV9 CASSVAPQRGVQETQYF TGTGCCAGCAGCGTAGCTCCCCAGCGGGGGGTCCAAGAGACCCAGTACTTC
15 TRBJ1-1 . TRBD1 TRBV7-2 CASSTEDRVGTEAFF TGTGCCAGCAGCACCGAGGACAGGGTGGGCACTGAAGCTTTCTTT
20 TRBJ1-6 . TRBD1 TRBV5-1 CASSAFPGQDLRSYNSPLHF TGCGCCAGCAGCGCGTTTCCGGGACAGGATCTAAGGTCCTATAATTCACCCCTCCACTTT
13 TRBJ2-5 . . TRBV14 CASSQGTGETQYF TGTGCCAGCAGTCAGGGGACTGGGGAGACCCAGTACTTC
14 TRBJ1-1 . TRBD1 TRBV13 CASSLGAGGAEAFF TGTGCCAGCAGCTTAGGAGCAGGGGGGGCTGAAGCTTTCTTT
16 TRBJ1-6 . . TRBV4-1 CASSGTTGTYNSPLHF TGCGCCAGCAGCGGCACGACGGGGACCTATAATTCACCCCTCCACTTT
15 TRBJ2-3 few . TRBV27 CASSYGGGGTDTQYF TGTGCCAGCAGTTATGGCGGGGGCGGTACAGATACGCAGTATTTT
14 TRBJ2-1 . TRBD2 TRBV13 CASRFRLADNEQFF TGTGCCAGCAGATTCAGGCTAGCGGACAATGAGCAGTTCTTC
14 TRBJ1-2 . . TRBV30 CAWSPGGQARRYTF TGTGCCTGGAGTCCAGGTGGCCAGGCCAGGCGCTACACCTTC
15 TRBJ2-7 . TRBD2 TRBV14 CASSLLEGGTYEQYF TGTGCCAGCAGCCTTCTCGAGGGAGGGACCTACGAGCAGTACTTC
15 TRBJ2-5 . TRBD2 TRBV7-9 CASSLRAGGRETQYF TGTGCCAGCAGCTTAAGAGCGGGGGGGCGAGAGACCCAGTACTTC
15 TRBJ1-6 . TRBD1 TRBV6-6 CASSGDRGSYSPLHF TGTGCCAGCAGCGGGGACAGGGGGAGTTATTCACCCCTCCACTTT
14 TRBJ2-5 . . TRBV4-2 CASSQEISGETQYF TGTGCCAGCAGCCAAGAGATTAGTGGGGAGACCCAGTACTTC
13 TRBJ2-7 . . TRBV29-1 CSVDGPGTYEQYF TGCAGCGTTGATGGACCTGGTACCTACGAGCAGTACTTC
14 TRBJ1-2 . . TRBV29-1 CSVQGQGRGYGYTF TGCAGCGTTCAAGGCCAGGGGCGAGGGTATGGCTACACCTTC
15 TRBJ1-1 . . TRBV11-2 CASSLDTLAGLSAFF TGTGCCAGCAGCTTAGATACCTTGGCAGGCCTAAGCGCTTTCTTT
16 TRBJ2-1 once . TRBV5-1 CASSSSDLSSYNEQFF TGCGCCAGCAGCTCTTCGGACTTAAGCTCCTACAATGAGCAGTTCTTC
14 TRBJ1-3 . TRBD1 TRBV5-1 CASSPDRGGNTIYF TGCGCCAGCAGCCCGGACAGGGGTGGAAACACCATATATTTT
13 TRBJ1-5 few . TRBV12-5 CASFPLSNQPQHF TGTGCTAGTTTTCCCCTTAGCAATCAGCCCCAGCATTTT
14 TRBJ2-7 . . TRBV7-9 CASSEQESSYEQYF TGTGCCAGCAGCGAACAGGAGAGCTCCTACGAGCAGTACTTC
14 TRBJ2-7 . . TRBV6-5 CASSRGQGAYEQYF TGTGCCAGCAGCCGGGGCCAAGGGGCCTACGAGCAGTACTTC
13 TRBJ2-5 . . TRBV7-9 CASSWGLKETQYF TGTGCCAGCAGCTGGGGGCTGAAAGAGACCCAGTACTTC
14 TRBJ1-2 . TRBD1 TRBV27 CASSLLGQGYGYTF TGTGCCAGCAGTTTATTGGGACAGGGGTATGGCTACACCTTC
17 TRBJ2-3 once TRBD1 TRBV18 CASSPRGQGRRTDTQYF TGTGCCAGCTCACCGCGTGGACAGGGTCGACGCACAGATACGCAGTATTTT
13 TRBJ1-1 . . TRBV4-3 CASSQDRRGEAFF TGCGCCAGCAGCCAAGATCGGCGGGGTGAAGCTTTCTTT
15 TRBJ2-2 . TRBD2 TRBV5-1 CASRMTSGGTGELFF TGCGCCAGCAGAATGACTAGCGGGGGCACCGGGGAGCTGTTTTTT
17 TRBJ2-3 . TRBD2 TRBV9 CASSVAGPASGGNTQYF TGTGCCAGCAGCGTAGCTGGTCCGGCTAGCGGGGGGAATACGCAGTATTTT
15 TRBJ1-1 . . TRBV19 CASSIVGHPNTEAFF TGTGCCAGTAGTATAGTGGGACACCCGAACACTGAAGCTTTCTTT
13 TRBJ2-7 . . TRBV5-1 CASSLRRGYEQYF TGCGCCAGCAGCCTCCGCAGGGGCTACGAGCAGTACTTC
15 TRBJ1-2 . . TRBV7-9 CASSFQGRANYGYTF TGTGCCAGCAGCTTTCAAGGAAGGGCTAACTATGGCTACACCTTC
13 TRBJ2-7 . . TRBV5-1 CASSETEGHEQYF TGCGCCAGCAGCGAGACTGAAGGCCACGAGCAGTACTTC
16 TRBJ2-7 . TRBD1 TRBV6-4 CASSVGQGVHSYEQYF TGTGCCAGCAGTGTGGGACAGGGGGTTCACTCCTACGAGCAGTACTTC